Described below is a single T cell receptor beta chain sequence and its context. What it binds is not known. The germline V gene has CDR1 SGHTA and CDR2 FQGNSA. This CDR3 is 15 amino acids long. With 3 bases clipped from V and 2 bases from J, the junction kept 6 bases outside the gene matches. Time point of the sample: patch test 3, about 24 weeks after DPC sensitization. The treatment denotes: therapeutic diphenylcyclopropenone sensitization with weekly scalp DPC. This record belongs to a study of human T cells and chemical hapten exposure. Study observations and caveats: A positive correlation with patch test score was shown by PT1 expanded TCR counts.

TCRdb ran MiXCR on the RACE reads and lists one entry per CDR3 protein. This sample has some 110,000 distinct CDR3 sequences, with under 40% found just once. This specimen consisted of whole blood, obtained in connection with sensitization to the hapten diphenylcyclopropenone (DPC). The chain recombines TRBV7-2 with TRBJ2-7, with 8 nucleotides matching TRBD2. The sequence was collected from a middle-aged man with alopecia areata. Some clones in this sample may be carry-over from other donors' samples. The CDR3 sequence is CASSFERGPTYEQYV. In DNA, the CDR3 is TGTGCCAGCAGCTTTGAGCGGGGGCCAACCTACGAGCAGTACGTC.